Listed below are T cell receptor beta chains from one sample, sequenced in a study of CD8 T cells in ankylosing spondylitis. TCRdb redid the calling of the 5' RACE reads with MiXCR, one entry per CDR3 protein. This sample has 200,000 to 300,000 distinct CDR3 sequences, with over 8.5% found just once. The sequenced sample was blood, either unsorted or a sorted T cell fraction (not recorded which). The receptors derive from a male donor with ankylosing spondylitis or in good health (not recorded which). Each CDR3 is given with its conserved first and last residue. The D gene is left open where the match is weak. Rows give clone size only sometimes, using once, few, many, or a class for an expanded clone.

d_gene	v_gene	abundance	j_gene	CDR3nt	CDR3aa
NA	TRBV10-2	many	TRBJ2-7	TGCGCCAGCACTTTGACAGGACCCCTCGACGAGCAGTACTTC	CASTLTGPLDEQYF
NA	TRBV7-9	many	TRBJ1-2	TGTGCCAGCAGCTTAGCGTTCTCCTATGGCTACACCTTC	CASSLAFSYGYTF
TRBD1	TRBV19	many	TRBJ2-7	TGTGCCAGTAGTGTAAGACAGGGAACCTACGAGCAGTACTTC	CASSVRQGTYEQYF
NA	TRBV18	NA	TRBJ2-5	TGTGCCAGCTCACCACCAATTGGATCAGCGAAACAAGAGACCCAGTACTTC	CASSPPIGSAKQETQYF
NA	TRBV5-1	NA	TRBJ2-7	TGCGCCAGCAGCTGGAGACCGAACCCCTACGAGCAGTACTTC	CASSWRPNPYEQYF
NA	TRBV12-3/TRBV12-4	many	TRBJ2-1	TGTGCCAGCAGTTTATCAGGAAACTTGAATGAGCAGTTCTTC	CASSLSGNLNEQFF
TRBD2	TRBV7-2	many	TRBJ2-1	TGTGCCAGCAGCTGGACTAGCGGGAGACACAATGAGCAGTTCTTC	CASSWTSGRHNEQFF
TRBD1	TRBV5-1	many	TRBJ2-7	TGCGCCAGCAGCAACGACAGGGGGCTCGAGCAGTACTTC	CASSNDRGLEQYF
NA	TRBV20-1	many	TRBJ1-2	TGCAGTGCTAGAGATCTAGGGAGTCCCATGAGTGACTCCTATGGCTACACCTTC	CSARDLGSPMSDSYGYTF
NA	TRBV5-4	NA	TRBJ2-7	TGTGCCAGCAGGGGGACTGGCGACTACGAGCAGTACTTC	CASRGTGDYEQYF
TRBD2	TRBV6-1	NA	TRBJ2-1	TGTGCCAGCAGTCTAATGGGGGCGGGAGGGGGGAATGAGAAGTTCTTC	CASSLMGAGGGNEKFF
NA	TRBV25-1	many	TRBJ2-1	TGTGCCAGCAGTGCAGTGGACAATGAGCAGTTCTTC	CASSAVDNEQFF
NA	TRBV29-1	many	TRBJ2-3	TGCAGCGTTGATCGGGGTATTGCCTCAGATACGCAGTATTTT	CSVDRGIASDTQYF
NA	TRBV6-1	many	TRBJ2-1	TGTGCCAGCACTGACAGTTTATTCCAGTTCTTC	CASTDSLFQFF
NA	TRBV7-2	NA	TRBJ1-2	TGTGCCAGCAGCTTATCGGCAGGGCCCTATGGCTACACCTTC	CASSLSAGPYGYTF
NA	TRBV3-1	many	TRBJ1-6	TGTGCCAGCAGCCAATCGGGGGCGAGTGGTTCACCCCTCCACTTT	CASSQSGASGSPLHF
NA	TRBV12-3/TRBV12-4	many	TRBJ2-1	TGTGCCAGCAGTCCGGGGCAGGGTAACAATGAGCAGTTCTTC	CASSPGQGNNEQFF
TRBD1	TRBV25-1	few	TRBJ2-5	TGTGCCAGCAGTGAATCCCAGGGGGCTCAAGAGACCCAGTACTTC	CASSESQGAQETQYF
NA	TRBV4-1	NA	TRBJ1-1	TGCGCCAGCAGCCAAGTAAGGACAAGGCTTACCTTTGAAGCTTTCTTT	CASSQVRTRLTFEAFF
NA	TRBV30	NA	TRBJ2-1	TGTGCCTGGTCCATCAATGAGCAGTTCTTC	CAWSINEQFF
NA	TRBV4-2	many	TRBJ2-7	TGTGCCAGCAGCCAAGATAGCCTCACTTACGAGCAGTACTTC	CASSQDSLTYEQYF
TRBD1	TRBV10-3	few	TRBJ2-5	TGTGCCATCAGAGACAGGGCGGGAGAGACCCAGTACTTC	CAIRDRAGETQYF
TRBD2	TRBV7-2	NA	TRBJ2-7	TGTGCCAGCAGCCTACGGACTAGCGGGTACGAGCAGTACTTC	CASSLRTSGYEQYF
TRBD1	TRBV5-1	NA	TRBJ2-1	TGCGCCAGCAGCCGGACAGGTTCATACAATGAGCAGTTCTTC	CASSRTGSYNEQFF
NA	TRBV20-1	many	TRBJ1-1	TGCAGTGCTAGACCATGGGGGGCTGAAGCTTTCTTT	CSARPWGAEAFF
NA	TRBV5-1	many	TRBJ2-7	TGCGCCAGCAGCTTGGAGGGCAGTACCTACGAGCAGTACTTC	CASSLEGSTYEQYF
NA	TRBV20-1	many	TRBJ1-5	TGCAGTGCTAGTGTACGGAGGGCTAACCTCGTATATAGCAATCAGCCCCAGCATTTT	CSASVRRANLVYSNQPQHF
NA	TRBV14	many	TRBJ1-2	TGTGCCAGCAGCCAAACGACATGGATCTATGGCTACACCTTC	CASSQTTWIYGYTF
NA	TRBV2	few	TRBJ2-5	TGTGCCAGCAGTGAAGCCCAGGCCTTACAAGAGACCCAGTACTTC	CASSEAQALQETQYF
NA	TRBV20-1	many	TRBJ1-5	TGCAGTGCTAGAGATTGGGTTAAGGCGGGTCAGCCCCAGCATTTT	CSARDWVKAGQPQHF
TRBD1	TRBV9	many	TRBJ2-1	TGTGCCAGCAGCGTAGCAGGACAGGGGCGGTCCTACTACAATGAGCAGTTCTTC	CASSVAGQGRSYYNEQFF
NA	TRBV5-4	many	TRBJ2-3	TGTGCCAGCAGCTTGCGGGGGAGCGGTGGAGGCGGGGACTCAGATACGCAGTATTTT	CASSLRGSGGGGDSDTQYF
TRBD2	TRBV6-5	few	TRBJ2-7	TGTGCCAGCAGTTACTCGGGACTAGCGGCTGGCTACGAGCAGTACTTC	CASSYSGLAAGYEQYF
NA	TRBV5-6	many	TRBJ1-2	TGTGCCAGCAGCTTGGCGAAAGGGTACTATGGCTACACCTTC	CASSLAKGYYGYTF
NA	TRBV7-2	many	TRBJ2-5	TGTGCCAGCAGCTTGTGGGTAGCTGAGGGCCAAGAGACCCAGTACTTC	CASSLWVAEGQETQYF
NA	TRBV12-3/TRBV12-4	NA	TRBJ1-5	TGTGCCAGCAGCCAAGGGACGGTAGAGAATCAGCCCCAGCATTTT	CASSQGTVENQPQHF
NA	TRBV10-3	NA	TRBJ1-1	TGTGCCATCGGCCTAAACAAGAACACTGAAGCTTTCTTT	CAIGLNKNTEAFF
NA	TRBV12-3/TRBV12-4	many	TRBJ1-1	TGTGCCAGCAGTAGCCTGGACGGGAACACTGAAGCTTTCTTT	CASSSLDGNTEAFF
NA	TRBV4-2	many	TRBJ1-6	TGTGCCAGCAGCCAAGACAAGGGGGTGGCTTCACCCCTCCACTTT	CASSQDKGVASPLHF
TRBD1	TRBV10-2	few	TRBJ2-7	TGCGCCAGCAGGGGGACAGGGCAAGAGCAGTACTTC	CASRGTGQEQYF
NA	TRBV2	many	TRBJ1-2	TGTGCCAGCAGTGAAGCGCGGGCCGGCCTCCCAAACGAGGGCTACACCTTC	CASSEARAGLPNEGYTF
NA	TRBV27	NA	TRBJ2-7	TGTGCCAGCAGTCCCCGGGGCGCGGTTAACTACGAGCAGTACTTC	CASSPRGAVNYEQYF